This T cell receptor (beta chain) came from a study of T cell responses to AZD1222 COVID-19 vaccine. CDR3 size: 13 residues. The V end lost 5 bases, the J end lost 4 bases, and 8 bases lay between the germline ends. Germline V CDR1 and CDR2: MDHEN, SYDVKM. Combined were second doses at about 4 or about 12 weeks. Generated by immunoSEQ multiplex PCR, the TCRdb table keeps only in-frame clones and is missing some. The table lists 55,000 to 65,000 clones, 60% to 85% of them singletons. The rearrangement links TRBV28 to TRBJ2-2, with unresolved D. The clonotype originates from an adult who received the AZD1222 COVID-19 vaccine. This specimen was peripheral blood, taken 28 days after the second AZD1222 dose. For the CDR3, the DNA is TGTGCCAGCAGTCTCCCCACCACCGGGGAGCTGTTTTTT. Its translation: CASSLPTTGELFF.